A single sample is the source of the 19 T cell receptor beta chains below, sequenced in a study of tissue T cells after allogeneic stem cell transplantation. Time point: mouse harvest day 14 after allogeneic transplant. Mouse grafts combined 10^7 T-cell-depleted bone marrow cells with 10^6 splenic CD5+ T cells. Profiled with immunoSEQ multiplex PCR; TCRdb holds only in-frame clones, not every one. The sample holds several thousand clones, 40% to 55% seen once. The sample comprised gut tissue. These receptors came from a female BALB/c mouse given C57BL/6 T cells with graft-versus-host disease after an allogeneic hematopoietic cell transplant.

This clone was detected a few times. Genes and germline come from the mouse. The read gets to within 1 residue of the CDR3 end, and the germline J gene fills in the rest. The chain combines TRBV3 with TRBJ2-7, with 9 bases lining up with TRBD2. Germline V gene sequence: CDR1 SNHLY, CDR2 FYNGKV (reference sequence). The ends lost 1 base at V and 7 bases at J; junction bases unmatched: 5. This CDR3 region has 14 residues. CDR3 DNA, as far as it was read: TGTGCCAGCAGCTTAGTTGGGGGGGCGGGGGAACAGTAC. Protein: CASSLVGGAGEQY. From start to end, the CDR3 is CASSLVGGAGEQYF.

This clone showed up just a few times. Any gene name here is a mouse gene name. From the germline J gene comes the end of the CDR3, since the read stops 1 residue before it. The chain carries TRBV4 and TRBJ1-3; D unresolved. V lost 5 bases and J 1 base, leaving 6 bases between the germline ends. This CDR3 comprises 13 residues. The germline V gene has CDR1 LGHDT and CDR2 YNNKQL (reference sequence). The CDR3 sequence: CASSPMSGNTLYF. The covered CDR3 bases are TGTGCCAGCAGCCCAATGTCTGGAAATACGCTCTAT.

Regarding this clone: Gene names are the mouse ones. The sequenced fragment ends 1 residue before the CDR3 boundary, so the rest is inferred from the germline J gene. The gene calls are TRBV12-1 and TRBJ1-5; D call uncertain. The V and J ends lost 6 bases and 3 bases respectively, with 11 bases between them. This CDR3 spans 13 amino acids. Germline V gives CDR1 SGHSN, CDR2 HYEKVE. The CDR3 protein is CASSSTVNQAPLF. The sequenced part of the CDR3 DNA is TGTGCCAGCAGCTCAACAGTCAACCAGGCTCCGCTT.

A few counts support this clone. Here the gene names and germline are mouse. The read ends 1 residue early relative to the CDR3; the germline J gene fills the gap. The chain employs TRBV26 and TRBJ2-2; tentatively, D is TRBD1 (6 bases). V lost 4 bases and J lost 3, with 15 bases in between. Germline CDR1 is KGHPV and CDR2 is FQNQEV (reference sequence). The length of the CDR3 is 16 residues. The sequenced part of the CDR3 DNA is TGTGCCAGCAGTCCCCCGGACAGAAGGCACACCGGGCAGCTCTAC. Protein: CASSPPDRRHTGQLY. The full CDR3 protein reads CASSPPDRRHTGQLYF.

In regard to this clone: Gene names follow the mouse nomenclature. Coverage ceases 1 residue before the CDR3 finishes, and the germline J gene fills in the end. The chain recombines TRBV26 with TRBJ2-3, with unresolved D. CDR3 length: 14 residues. Germline CDR1 KGHPV, CDR2 FQNQEV (reference sequence). Trimming took 3 bases from V and 3 from J, leaving 10 bases between them. CDR3 DNA, as far as it was read: TGTGCCAGCAGTCTCGAAGGGAGGGCAGAAACGCTGTAT. As protein: CASSLEGRAETLY. The CDR3 reads in full as CASSLEGRAETLYF. Drawing the rest from reference TRBV26 and TRBJ2-3, the complete variable domain is NSKVIQTPRYLVKGQGQKAKMRCIPEKGHPVVFWYQQNKNNEFKFLINFQNQEVLQQIDMTEKRFSAECPSNSPCSLEIQSSEAGDSALYLCASSLEGRAETLYFGSGTRLTVL.

On this clone itself: Mouse germline and gene names are used. The missing CDR3 end, 1 residue past where the read stops, is filled in from the germline J gene. The chain couples TRBV13-3 to TRBJ2-7, with D possibly matching TRBD2 (6 bases). V was shortened by 5 bases and J by 6 bases, with 6 bases between the two germline ends. Germline CDR1 reads NNHDY; CDR2 reads SYVADS. The length of the CDR3 is 10 residues. The CDR3 sequence: CASRGGEQYF. CDR3 bases read: TGTGCCAGCAGGGGGGGTGAACAGTAC.

Remarks on this clone: The gene names here belong to mouse. From the germline J gene comes the end of the CDR3, since the read stops 1 residue before it. V gene TRBV26 combines with J gene TRBJ2-5, with D possibly called TRBD1 or TRBD2 (6 bases each). Germline V gene lookup returns CDR1 KGHPV and CDR2 FQNQEV (reference sequence). Trimming shortened V by 0 bases and J by 6 bases, and 10 bases separated the two germline ends. The CDR3 is 14 amino acids. This CDR3 is CASSLSGGWDTQYF. The covered CDR3 bases are TGTGCCAGCAGTCTGTCTGGGGGCTGGGACACCCAGTAC.

Concerning this clone itself: Germline and genes here are mouse. The read falls 1 residue short of the CDR3 end, and the missing part is taken from the germline J gene. This chain uses TRBV16 with TRBJ1-1; no definite D call. Germline V gives CDR1 SGHSA, CDR2 FRNQAP. The CDR3 spans 13 residues. V was pared by 1 base and J by 3 bases, with 6 bases between. CDR3: CASSLVRDTEVFF. The CDR3 bases that were read are TGTGCAAGCAGCTTAGTGCGGGACACAGAAGTCTTC.

This clone has just a few counts. Genes here carry mouse names. The read ends 1 residue early relative to the CDR3; the germline J gene fills the gap. The V gene is TRBV3, the J gene TRBJ2-7; 7 bases fit TRBD2. J gave up 0 bases and V 2 bases, and 1 base lay outside the gene matches. The CDR3 loop spans 14 amino acids. CDR1 and CDR2 (germline): SNHLY, FYNGKV (reference sequence). The CDR3 reads CASSLNWGSYEQYF. The sequenced CDR3 bases are TGTGCCAGCAGCTTAAACTGGGGCTCCTATGAACAGTAC.

A note on this clone: The genes and germline here are from mouse. The CDR3 end lies 1 residue beyond the end of the read and is filled in from the germline J gene. The V call is TRBV13-2, the J call TRBJ1-1; 7 nucleotides match TRBD1. V trimming: 4 bases; J trimming: 6 bases; junction bases outside the gene matches: 0. The CDR3 sequence is 11 residues long. Per the germline V gene, CDR1 is NNHNN and CDR2 is SYGAGS (reference sequence). The CDR3 bases that were read are TGTGCCAGCGGTCAGGGGGCAGAAGTCTTC. Translated: CASGQGAEVF. The entire CDR3 sequence reads CASGQGAEVFF.

Of note for this clone: The gene names here belong to mouse. The read comes to an end 1 residue before the CDR3 does, leaving the germline J gene to fill in the end. V gene TRBV23 combines with J gene TRBJ1-2. In germline, CDR1 is KGHTA, CDR2 FQNQQP. The CDR3 sequence is 13 residues long. Incomplete CDR3 DNA: TGCTCCAGCAGTCAATATGCAAACTCCGACTACACC. It yields the protein CSSSQYANSDYT. The entire CDR3 protein reads CSSSQYANSDYTF.

With regard to this clone: All gene names here are mouse names. The read finishes 1 residue shy of the CDR3 end, and the germline J gene is used to complete it. The V gene is TRBV26, the J gene TRBJ1-2; no reliable D call. This CDR3 comprises 13 residues. The V end lost 3 bases, the J end lost 0 bases, and 5 bases lay between the germline ends. Germline loops: CDR1 KGHPV, CDR2 FQNQEV (reference sequence). This CDR3 is CASSLQTNSDYTF. CDR3 DNA, as far as it was read: TGTGCCAGCAGTCTACAGACAAACTCCGACTACACC.

About this clone itself: Germline and genes: mouse. The CDR3 is cut off 1 residue early in the read; its end comes from the germline J gene. The chain links TRBV26 to TRBJ1-6; possible D gene TRBD1, 6 bases. TRBJ1-6 is designated an ORF whose function remains uncertain. Looked up from germline, CDR1 is KGHPV and CDR2 is FQNQEV (reference sequence). The length of the CDR3 is 14 residues. The V gene lost 6 bases and the J gene lost 4 bases, with 10 bases spanning the gap. Here the CDR3 reads CASSLGHYNSPLYF. The DNA read from the CDR3 is TGTGCCAGCAGCCTGGGACATTATAATTCGCCCCTCTAC.

This clone is judged medium-sized. Mouse germline and gene names are used. CDR3 DNA, as far as it was read: TGTGCCAGCAGCCGGGACAGGGGAGACGAAAGATTATTT. As protein: CASSRDRGDERLF. The entire CDR3 protein is CASSRDRGDERLFF. The chain recombines TRBV13-3 with TRBJ1-4, with 10 bases aligning to TRBD1. The read halts 1 residue ahead of the CDR3 end, with the missing end drawn from the germline J gene. The CDR3 is made up of 14 amino acids. Germline values: CDR1 NNHDY, CDR2 SYVADS. J was trimmed by 6 bases and V by 5 bases; bases with no gene match: 4.

This clone is judged medium-sized. The listed genes are named as in mouse. The CDR3 end lies 1 residue beyond the end of the read and is filled in from the germline J gene. The chain uses TRBV2 and TRBJ2-5; TRBD1 matches 9 bases. V was clipped by 1 base and J by 6 bases; unmatched bases: 5. This CDR3 region has 15 residues. CDR1 and CDR2 (germline): LGHNA, YSYQKL. The chain's CDR3 is CASSQAGTGRDTQYF. The sequenced CDR3 bases are TGTGCCAGCAGCCAAGCCGGGACAGGGAGGGACACCCAGTAC. Based on the CDR3 plus reference TRBV2 and TRBJ2-5, the full variable domain is DPKIIQKPKYLVAVTGSEKILICEQYLGHNAMYWYRQSAKKPLEFMFSYSYQKLMDNQTASSRFQPQSSKKNHLDLQITALKPDDSATYFCASSQAGTGRDTQYFGPGTRLLVL.

On this clone: These gene names are mouse names. The read is 1 residue too short to cover the CDR3 end, so that end is filled in from the germline J gene. The chain recombines TRBV26 with TRBJ1-1; D unclear. V lost 0 bases, J lost 4 bases, and 6 bases lay in between. CDR3 length: 13 residues. Germline assignment: CDR1 KGHPV and CDR2 FQNQEV (reference sequence). CDR3 region: CASSLSPATEVFF. The DNA read from the CDR3 is TGTGCCAGCAGTCTGTCGCCGGCCACAGAAGTCTTC.

Points on this clone: These gene names are mouse names. The CDR3 is cut off 1 residue early in the read; its end comes from the germline J gene. V usage is TRBV1 and J usage is TRBJ1-6, with TRBD1 identical over 8 bases. TRBJ1-6 is reported as an ORF; its role is uncertain. The junction had 5 bases not matched to a gene; V was cut back by 0 bases and J by 4 bases. This CDR3 has 17 amino acids. Germline lookup yields CDR1 NSQYPW and CDR2 LRSPGD (reference sequence). The sequenced CDR3 bases are TGCACCTGCAGTGCAGATCCAGGGGGCGCTTATAATTCGCCCCTCTAC. Its protein is CTCSADPGGAYNSPLY. The CDR3 in its entirety is CTCSADPGGAYNSPLYF.

This clone was seen a single time. Genes and germline are mouse. The read comes to an end 1 residue before the CDR3 does, leaving the germline J gene to fill in the end. V is TRBV13-3 and J is TRBJ2-3, with TRBD1 identical over 9 bases. The germline V gene encodes CDR1 NNHDY and CDR2 SYVADS. The CDR3 is made up of 15 amino acids. The V and J ends lost 2 bases and 1 base, in that order; junction bases with no gene match: 2. The part of the CDR3 DNA that was read is TGTGCCAGCAGTGACCGGGACAGGGGTGCAGAAACGCTGTAT. It codes for CASSDRDRGAETLY. The whole CDR3 region reads CASSDRDRGAETLYF.

On this clone itself: Any gene name here is a mouse gene name. The sequence runs out 1 residue before the end of the CDR3; the remainder is reconstructed from the germline J gene. The V gene is TRBV13-3, the J gene TRBJ1-3, with D uncertain. Trimming cost V 2 bases and J 0 bases, with 6 bases left between them. This CDR3 has 14 residues. CDR1 is NNHDY and CDR2 is SYVADS in the germline V gene. CDR3 amino acids: CASSEGNSGNTLYF. CDR3 bases read: TGTGCCAGCAGTGAAGGCAATTCTGGAAATACGCTCTAT.